The 32 T cell receptor beta chains presented below share a single source sample, sequenced in a study of T cell responses to AZD1222 COVID-19 vaccine. The assay was immunoSEQ multiplex PCR, and TCRdb's table has in-frame clones only and misses some. The sample shows about 140,000 clones, more than 85% of them seen only once. The specimen comprised peripheral blood, sampled 28 days after the second AZD1222 dose. The source is an adult who received the AZD1222 COVID-19 vaccine.

The J gene is TRBJ2-2, the V gene TRBV7-6, with a possible D match to TRBD2 (5 bases). CDR3 length equals 15 residues. Germline values: CDR1 SGHVS, CDR2 FNYEAQ. Trimming removed 2 bases at V and 1 base at J, with 8 bases between. CDR3 coding DNA: TGTGCCAGCAGCTTAACCGGGATGAACACCGGGGAGCTGTTTTTT. Translation: CASSLTGMNTGELFF. The full variable domain, its missing parts supplied by reference TRBV7-6 and TRBJ2-2, is GAGVSQSPRYKVTKRGQDVALRCDPISGHVSLYWYRQALGQGPEFLTYFNYEAQQDKSGLPNDRFSAERPEGSISTLTIQRTEQRDSAMYRCASSLTGMNTGELFFGEGSRLTVL.

This clone was seen a handful of times. This sequence joins TRBV7-9 and TRBJ1-4; possibly TRBD1 for D (6 bases). The V and J ends lost 10 bases and 0 bases respectively, with 12 bases between them. There are 14 residues in the CDR3. Germline loops: CDR1 SEHNR, CDR2 FQNEAQ (reference sequence). CDR3 residues: CANGTISTNEKLFF. The CDR3 DNA reads as TGTGCCAATGGGACAATCTCAACTAATGAAAAACTGTTTTTT. Using reference TRBV7-9 and TRBJ1-4 for the parts outside the CDR3, the full variable domain is DTGVSQNPRHKITKRGQNVTFRCDPISEHNRLYWYRQTLGQGPEFLTYFQNEAQLEKSRLLSDRFSAERPKGSFSTLEIQRTEQGDSAMYLCANGTISTNEKLFFGSGTQLSVL.

The chain carries TRBV28 and TRBJ2-7; 13 nucleotides align to TRBD2. Germline CDR1 is MDHEN and CDR2 is SYDVKM. Trimming removed 5 bases from V and 5 bases from J; junction bases left unmatched: 9. CDR3 length equals 16 residues. The CDR3 loop reads CASSPGLAGVGDEQYF. The CDR3 bases are TGTGCCAGCAGTCCTGGACTAGCGGGAGTTGGGGACGAGCAGTACTTC.

This sequence joins TRBV18 and TRBJ2-3, with 8 bases fitting TRBD1. CDR1 and CDR2 (germline): KGHSH, LQKENI. The V gene end was trimmed by 5 bases and the J gene end by 4 bases; junction bases not matched to a gene: 8. The CDR3 totals 15 residues. CDR3 region: CASSTGQGNADTQYF. In DNA, the CDR3 is TGTGCCAGCTCAACCGGACAGGGTAACGCAGATACGCAGTATTTT.

The rearrangement uses TRBV24-1 and TRBJ2-7; weak D call: TRBD1 (5 bases). The CDR3 is 17 residues long. Germline V gene lookup returns CDR1 KGHDR and CDR2 SFDVKD. V lost 4 bases and J lost 6, with 24 bases in between. The CDR3: CATSDQEGVFTTREQYF. CDR3 bases: TGTGCCACCAGTGACCAGGAAGGGGTTTTCACTACTCGCGAGCAGTACTTC.

V usage is TRBV9 and J usage is TRBJ2-2; TRBD2 matches 11 bases. This CDR3 has 15 residues. Per germline, CDR1 SGDLS and CDR2 YYNGEE. V trimming: 3 bases; J trimming: 5 bases; junction bases outside the gene matches: 3. The CDR3 loop is CASSASGGPTGELFF. The CDR3 nucleotides read TGTGCCAGCAGCGCTAGCGGGGGGCCTACCGGGGAGCTGTTTTTT.

The chain links TRBV6-2 or TRBV6-3 to TRBJ1-4, with TRBD1 matching 7 bases. V lost 2 bases and J lost 6; bases outside the gene matches: 9. Germline loops: CDR1 MNHEY, CDR2 SVGEGT. The CDR3 is made up of 16 amino acids. The CDR3 nucleotides read TGTGCCAGCAGTTACCCGAACAGGGGAAGGGATGAAAAACTGTTTTTT. Residues: CASSYPNRGRDEKLFF.

V and J are TRBV6-2 or TRBV6-3 and TRBJ1-5; 7 bases are shared with TRBD1. V dropped 6 bases and J dropped 5; count of bases not matched to a gene: 16. CDR1 and CDR2 (germline): MNHEY, SVGEGT. The CDR3 runs to 17 residues. CDR3: CASSHGGWQGGYQPQHF. The CDR3, as DNA: TGTGCCAGCAGCCACGGTGGTTGGCAAGGGGGCTATCAGCCCCAGCATTTT.

The rearrangement uses TRBV4-3 and TRBJ1-3, with D unresolved. The germline V gene has CDR1 LGHNA and CDR2 YSLEER. The CDR3 is 17 residues long. Trimming shortened V by 0 bases and J by 0 bases, and 12 bases separated the two germline ends. The CDR3 bases are TGCGCCAGCAGCCAAGATTTCTTCATTAACTCTGGAAACACCATATATTTT. It specifies CASSQDFFINSGNTIYF.

This sequence joins TRBV4-3 and TRBJ1-2; unclear D gene. CDR3 length: 15 residues. The germline CDR1 and CDR2 sequences are LGHNA and YSLEER. V was trimmed by 1 base and J by 4 bases, leaving 13 bases between them. CDR3 residues: CASSQVSGLGYGYTF. CDR3 DNA sequence: TGCGCCAGCAGCCAAGTAAGCGGACTAGGCTATGGCTACACCTTC.

This sequence joins TRBV7-2 and TRBJ2-5, with 10 bases lining up with TRBD2. V shed 4 bases, J shed 2 bases, and the junction held 7 bases outside the gene matches. The CDR3 is 16 residues long. The germline V gene has CDR1 SGHTA and CDR2 FQGNSA. The CDR3 DNA sequence: TGTGCCAGCAGCTGGTTTACTAGCGGGGATCAAGAGACCCAGTACTTC. It encodes CASSWFTSGDQETQYF.

The V call is TRBV6-5, the J call TRBJ2-7; 7 bases are shared with TRBD2. The length of the CDR3 is 15 residues. Germline trimming cut 1 base from V and 2 bases from J; bases unmatched to any gene: 5. The V gene's germline CDR1 is MNHEY and CDR2 SVGAGI. CDR3 in amino acids: CASSYWGGFPYEQYF. CDR3 nucleotides: TGTGCCAGCAGTTACTGGGGGGGATTCCCCTACGAGCAGTACTTC.

The chain carries TRBV5-1 and TRBJ2-5, with 10 bases identical to TRBD1. This CDR3 has 19 residues. The V gene's germline CDR1 is SGHRS and CDR2 YFSETQ. Unmatched junction bases numbered 15, after V lost 0 bases and J lost 4 bases. This CDR3 is CASSLVDALTGGFGETQYF. CDR3 DNA: TGCGCCAGCAGCTTGGTCGATGCGCTGACAGGGGGCTTTGGAGAGACCCAGTACTTC.

The chain couples TRBV9 to TRBJ1-2, with TRBD1 identical over 7 bases. In germline, CDR1 is SGDLS, CDR2 YYNGEE. The CDR3 totals 14 residues. Trimming removed 1 base from V and 5 bases from J; junction bases left unmatched: 5. The DNA for the CDR3 is TGTGCCAGCAGCGTACCTGGGACAGCGTATGGCTACACCTTC. It specifies CASSVPGTAYGYTF. Full variable domain (rest looked up from reference TRBV9 and TRBJ1-2): DSGVTQTPKHLITATGQRVTLRCSPRSGDLSVYWYQQSLDQGLQFLIQYYNGEERAKGNILERFSAQQFPDLHSELNLSSLELGDSALYFCASSVPGTAYGYTFGSGTRLTVV.

The J gene is TRBJ1-2, the V gene TRBV6-2 or TRBV6-3; D unresolved. The V end was cut by 4 bases, the J end by 5 bases, with 8 bases between. The CDR3 sequence is 12 residues long. CDR1 and CDR2 (germline): MNHEY, SVGEGT. The CDR3 bases are TGTGCCAGCAGTTGGCAGGAATATGGCTACACCTTC. Translation gives CASSWQEYGYTF.

The genes are TRBV28 and TRBJ1-2, with D possibly TRBD1 on 6 matching bases. Per germline, CDR1 MDHEN and CDR2 SYDVKM. V was pared by 6 bases and J by 9 bases, with 14 bases between. CDR3 length equals 12 residues. The chain's CDR3 is CASSFLQGSYTF. DNA for the CDR3: TGTGCCAGCAGCTTCCTACAGGGTAGCTACACCTTC.

This sequence joins TRBV2 and TRBJ1-2; maybe TRBD1 (5 bases). CDR3 size: 15 residues. Per germline, CDR1 SNHLY and CDR2 FYNNEI. The V end lost 7 bases, the J end lost 3 bases, and 18 bases lay between the germline ends. The CDR3, as DNA: TGTGCCAGCACTTTTGCACAGGCCTCAGACTATGGCTACACCTTC. Protein: CASTFAQASDYGYTF.

The CDR3 sequence: CASSPRLAGGPETQYF. The CDR3 nucleotides are TGTGCCAGCAGCCCGCGACTAGCGGGAGGGCCGGAGACCCAGTACTTC. The chain uses TRBV11-2 and TRBJ2-5; 14 nucleotides match TRBD2. The CDR3 covers 16 residues. V shed 5 bases, J shed 5 bases, and the junction held 7 bases outside the gene matches. Germline CDR1 SGHAT, CDR2 FQNNGV.

The chain has TRBV9 and TRBJ2-1, with 10 bases that match TRBD2. The V and J ends lost 1 base and 6 bases, in that order; junction bases with no gene match: 13. CDR1 SGDLS and CDR2 YYNGEE come from the germline V gene. The CDR3 extends over 18 amino acids. In nucleotides, the CDR3 is TGTGCCAGCAGCGTAACCCCAGGAAGCGGGGGGGCCACCAATGAGCAGTTCTTC. Translation gives CASSVTPGSGGATNEQFF.

V is TRBV27 and J is TRBJ2-1; possibly TRBD1 for D (6 bases). V was trimmed by 4 bases and J by 8 bases, leaving 18 bases between them. CDR1 is MNHEY, CDR2 SMNVEV, per germline (reference sequence). This CDR3 contains 15 residues. CDR3 protein: CASSSVATGRDEQFF. The CDR3 nucleotides read TGTGCCAGCAGTTCAGTGGCGACAGGTCGGGATGAGCAGTTCTTC.

This chain uses TRBV12-3 or TRBV12-4 with TRBJ1-1, with a possible D match to TRBD1 (5 bases). The CDR3 consists of 13 residues. V gave up 8 bases and J gave up 6 bases, with 16 bases separating them. The CDR3 DNA reads TGTGCCAGCCGTACAAGCAGGGACCCTGAAGCTTTCTTT. Amino acid sequence: CASRTSRDPEAFF.

The rearrangement joins TRBV11-2 to TRBJ1-2; 7 positions match TRBD1. CDR1 SGHAT and CDR2 FQNNGV come from the germline V gene. This CDR3 has 15 residues. V lost 2 bases, J lost 2 bases, and 5 bases stayed unmatched. This CDR3 is CASSLKGGANYGYTF. CDR3 DNA sequence: TGTGCCAGCAGCTTAAAAGGGGGCGCCAACTATGGCTACACCTTC.

This clone was picked up one time. The V call is TRBV28, the J call TRBJ1-2; D remains ambiguous. The CDR3 spans 14 residues. Trimming removed 2 bases from V and 4 bases from J, with 11 bases in between. Germline V CDR1 and CDR2: MDHEN, SYDVKM. The CDR3 region has the DNA TGTGCCAGCAGTTTACCCCAGAGTTTCTATGGCTACACCTTC. Its protein is CASSLPQSFYGYTF.

The rearrangement uses TRBV12-3 or TRBV12-4 and TRBJ1-2; D unclear. Trimming removed 3 bases at V and 12 bases at J, with 8 bases between. The CDR3 totals 10 residues. The CDR3 DNA is TGTGCCAGCAGTTTCGGGGTCCACACCTTC. Amino acids: CASSFGVHTF.

The chain has TRBV7-2 and TRBJ2-7; 9 bases align to TRBD2. The CDR3 totals 16 residues. Germline-derived CDR1 and CDR2 are SGHTA and FQGNSA. With V trimmed by 4 bases and J by 5 bases, 12 bases remained unmatched. The CDR3 loop is CASSSQPSGVTDEQYF. CDR3 bases: TGTGCCAGCAGCTCCCAGCCTAGCGGGGTCACCGACGAGCAGTACTTC.

This rearrangement joins TRBV5-6 to TRBJ2-1; 10 nucleotides line up with TRBD2. The germline V gene has CDR1 SGHDT and CDR2 YYEEEE. V lost 0 bases to trimming and J lost 8 bases; unmatched junction nucleotides: 2. CDR3 length equals 14 residues. The CDR3 DNA reads as TGTGCCAGCAGCTTGGGACTAGCGGGCTATGAGCAGTTCTTC. It translates to CASSLGLAGYEQFF.

The chain employs TRBV24-1 and TRBJ2-1; 8 bases align to TRBD2. With 4 bases clipped from V and 8 bases from J, the junction kept 9 bases outside the gene matches. The CDR3 is 15 residues long. Germline assignment: CDR1 KGHDR and CDR2 SFDVKD. In DNA, the CDR3 is TGTGCCACCAGTGACCCAAGCGGGAGCGGCTATGAGCAGTTCTTC. As protein: CATSDPSGSGYEQFF.

This rearrangement joins TRBV7-8 to TRBJ1-5, with 7 positions matching TRBD1. CDR3 length: 15 amino acids. Germline V lookup: CDR1 SGHVS, CDR2 FQNEAQ. Unmatched junction bases numbered 6, after V lost 1 base and J lost 6 bases. The CDR3 loop is CASSLGDRVIQPQHF. The CDR3 bases are TGTGCCAGCAGCTTAGGAGACAGGGTGATTCAGCCCCAGCATTTT.

V usage is TRBV7-9 and J usage is TRBJ2-5; 8 nucleotides match TRBD1. The CDR3 consists of 16 residues. Germline values: CDR1 SEHNR, CDR2 FQNEAQ (reference sequence). J gave up 4 bases and V 5 bases, and 12 bases lay outside the gene matches. In DNA, the CDR3 is TGTGCCAGCAGCCAGATTCGGGGCAGGGGGCGAGAGACCCAGTACTTC. Encoded protein: CASSQIRGRGRETQYF.

This clone showed up many times. The chain couples TRBV5-5 to TRBJ1-2, with unresolved D. The germline V gene encodes CDR1 SGHKS and CDR2 YYEKEE (reference sequence). V was clipped by 1 base and J by 8 bases, with 15 bases between them. This CDR3 has 14 residues. The CDR3 sequence: CASSLNSFVSGYTF. The CDR3 nucleotides are TGTGCCAGCAGCTTGAACAGTTTTGTTTCCGGCTACACCTTC.

This chain links TRBV6-5 with TRBJ2-7; D may match TRBD1 or TRBD2 (6 bases each). Trimming shortened V by 4 bases and J by 6 bases, and 16 bases separated the two germline ends. Germline CDR1 MNHEY, CDR2 SVGAGI. CDR3 length: 14 residues. In nucleotides, the CDR3 is TGTGCCAGCAGTTTTTCCCTTGAGGGGGGCGAGCAGTACTTC. Its protein is CASSFSLEGGEQYF.

The V and J genes are TRBV11-3 and TRBJ2-7, with 11 bases lining up with TRBD2. There are 14 residues in the CDR3. The germline gives CDR1 SGHNT, CDR2 YENEEA. V was pared by 5 bases and J by 3 bases, with 3 bases of the junction left unmatched. The CDR3 region is CASSPTSGGYEQYF. In nucleotides, the CDR3 is TGTGCCAGCAGCCCAACTAGCGGGGGCTACGAGCAGTACTTC.